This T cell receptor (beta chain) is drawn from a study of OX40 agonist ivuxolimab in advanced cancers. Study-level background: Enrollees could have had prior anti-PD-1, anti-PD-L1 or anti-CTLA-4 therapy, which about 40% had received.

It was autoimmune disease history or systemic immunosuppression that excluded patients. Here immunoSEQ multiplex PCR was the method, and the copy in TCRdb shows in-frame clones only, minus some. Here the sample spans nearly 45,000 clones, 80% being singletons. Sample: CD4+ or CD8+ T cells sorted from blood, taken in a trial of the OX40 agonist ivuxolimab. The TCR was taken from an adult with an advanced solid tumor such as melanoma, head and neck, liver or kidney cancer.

The CDR3 here is CSVLASGGSSLAKNIQYF. In DNA form, the CDR3 reads TGCAGCGTTCTAGCCTCGGGGGGCTCTTCCTTAGCCAAAAACATTCAGTACTTC. V usage is TRBV29-1 and J usage is TRBJ2-4; the D gene is possibly TRBD2 (7 bases). CDR1 is SQVTM and CDR2 is ANQGSEA in the germline V gene. Trimming removed 5 bases from V and 0 bases from J, with 23 bases in between. The CDR3 covers 18 residues. The variable domain in full, with the rest retrieved from reference TRBV29-1 and TRBJ2-4, is SAVISQKPSRDICQRGTSLTIQCQVDSQVTMMFWYRQQPGQSLTLIATANQGSEATYESGFVIDKFPISRPNLTFSTLTVSNMSPEDSSIYLCSVLASGGSSLAKNIQYFGAGTRLSVL.